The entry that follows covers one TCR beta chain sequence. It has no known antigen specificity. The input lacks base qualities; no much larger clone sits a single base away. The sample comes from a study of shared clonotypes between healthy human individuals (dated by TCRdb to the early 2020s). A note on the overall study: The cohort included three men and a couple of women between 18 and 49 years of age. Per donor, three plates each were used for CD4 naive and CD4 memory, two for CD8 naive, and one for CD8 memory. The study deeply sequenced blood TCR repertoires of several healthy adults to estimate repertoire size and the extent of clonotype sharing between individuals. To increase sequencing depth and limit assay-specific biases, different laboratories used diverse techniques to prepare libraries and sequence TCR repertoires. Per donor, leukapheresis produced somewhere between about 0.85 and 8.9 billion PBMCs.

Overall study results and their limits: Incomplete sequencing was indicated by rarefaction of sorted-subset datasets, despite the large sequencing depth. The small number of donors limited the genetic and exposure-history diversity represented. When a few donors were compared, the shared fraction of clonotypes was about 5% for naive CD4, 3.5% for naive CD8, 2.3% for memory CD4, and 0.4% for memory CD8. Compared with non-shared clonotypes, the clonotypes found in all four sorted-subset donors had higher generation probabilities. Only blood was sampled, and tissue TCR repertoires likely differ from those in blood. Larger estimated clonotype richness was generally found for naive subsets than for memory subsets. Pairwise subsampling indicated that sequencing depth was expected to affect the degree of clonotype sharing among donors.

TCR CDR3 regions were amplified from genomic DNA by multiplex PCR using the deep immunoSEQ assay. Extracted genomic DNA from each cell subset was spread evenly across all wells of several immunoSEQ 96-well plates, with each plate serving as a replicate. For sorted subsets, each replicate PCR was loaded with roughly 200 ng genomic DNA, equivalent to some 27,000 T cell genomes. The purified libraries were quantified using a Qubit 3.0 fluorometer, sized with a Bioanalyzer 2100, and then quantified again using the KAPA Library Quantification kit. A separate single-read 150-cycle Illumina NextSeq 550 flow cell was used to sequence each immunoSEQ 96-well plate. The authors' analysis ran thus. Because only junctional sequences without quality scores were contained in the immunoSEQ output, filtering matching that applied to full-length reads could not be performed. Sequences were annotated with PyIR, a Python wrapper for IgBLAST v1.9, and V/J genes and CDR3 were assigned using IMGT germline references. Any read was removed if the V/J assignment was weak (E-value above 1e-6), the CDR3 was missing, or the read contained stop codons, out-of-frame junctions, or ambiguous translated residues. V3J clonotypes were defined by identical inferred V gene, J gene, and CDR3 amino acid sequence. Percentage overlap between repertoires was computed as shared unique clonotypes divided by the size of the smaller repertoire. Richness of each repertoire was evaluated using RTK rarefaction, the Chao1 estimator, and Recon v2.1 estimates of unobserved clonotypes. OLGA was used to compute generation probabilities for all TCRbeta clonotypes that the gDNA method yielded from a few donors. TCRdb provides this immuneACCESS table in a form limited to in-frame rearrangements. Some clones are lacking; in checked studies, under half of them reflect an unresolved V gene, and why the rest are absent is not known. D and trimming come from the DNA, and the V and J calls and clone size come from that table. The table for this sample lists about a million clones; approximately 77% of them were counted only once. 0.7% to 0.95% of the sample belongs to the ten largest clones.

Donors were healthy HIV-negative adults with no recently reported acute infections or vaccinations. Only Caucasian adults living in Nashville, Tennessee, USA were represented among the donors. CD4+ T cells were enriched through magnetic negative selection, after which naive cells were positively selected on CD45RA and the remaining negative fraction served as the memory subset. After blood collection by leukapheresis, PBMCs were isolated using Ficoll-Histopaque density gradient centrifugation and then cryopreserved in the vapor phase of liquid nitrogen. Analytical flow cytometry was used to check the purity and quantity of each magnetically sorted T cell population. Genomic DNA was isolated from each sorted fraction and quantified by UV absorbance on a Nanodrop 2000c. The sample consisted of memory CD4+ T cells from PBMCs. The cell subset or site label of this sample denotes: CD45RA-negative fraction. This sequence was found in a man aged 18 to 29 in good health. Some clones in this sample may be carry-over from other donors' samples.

This receptor carries the CDR3 CASSSGPGGFDEQYF. The bases read TGCGCCAGCAGCTCGGGGCCGGGGGGATTTGACGAGCAGTACTTC. Recombination connected TRBV5-1 to TRBJ2-7, with TRBD2 identical over 7 junction bases. The CDR3 starts with the cysteine, ends with the phenylalanine, and has 15 residues. Only the CDR3 DNA is retained, 45 bases long and in frame from the first base. Relative to germline, V is missing 3 bases and J is missing 5 bases, with 11 bases of the junction outside any gene match. Reading the germline V gene gives CDR1 SGHRS and CDR2 YFSETQ.